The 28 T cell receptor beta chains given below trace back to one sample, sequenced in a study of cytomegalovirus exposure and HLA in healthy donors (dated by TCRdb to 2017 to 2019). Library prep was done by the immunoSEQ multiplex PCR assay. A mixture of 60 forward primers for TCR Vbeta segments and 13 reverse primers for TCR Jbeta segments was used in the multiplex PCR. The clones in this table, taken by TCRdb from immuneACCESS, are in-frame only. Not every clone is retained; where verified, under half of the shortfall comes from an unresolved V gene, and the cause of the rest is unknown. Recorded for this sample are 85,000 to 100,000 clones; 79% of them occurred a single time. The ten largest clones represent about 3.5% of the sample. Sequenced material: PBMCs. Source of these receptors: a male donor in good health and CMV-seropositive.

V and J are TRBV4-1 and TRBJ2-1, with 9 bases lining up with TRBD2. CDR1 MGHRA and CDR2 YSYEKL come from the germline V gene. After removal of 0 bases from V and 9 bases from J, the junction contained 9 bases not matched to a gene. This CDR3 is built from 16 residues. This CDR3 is CASSQEQSGGRGEQFF. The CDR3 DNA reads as TGCGCCAGCAGCCAAGAACAAAGCGGGGGGCGGGGTGAGCAGTTCTTC.

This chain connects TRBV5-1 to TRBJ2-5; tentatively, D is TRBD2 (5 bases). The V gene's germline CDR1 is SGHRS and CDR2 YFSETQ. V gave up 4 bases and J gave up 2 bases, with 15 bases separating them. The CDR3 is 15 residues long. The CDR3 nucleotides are TGCGCCAGCAGCCACCCACGGGGTGCTCAAGAGACCCAGTACTTC. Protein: CASSHPRGAQETQYF.

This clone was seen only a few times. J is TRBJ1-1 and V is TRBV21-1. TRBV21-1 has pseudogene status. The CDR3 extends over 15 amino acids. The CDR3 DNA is TGTGCCAGCAGCAAAGGGCGGGGCGCGAACACTGAAGCTTTCTTT. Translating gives CASSKGRGANTEAFF.

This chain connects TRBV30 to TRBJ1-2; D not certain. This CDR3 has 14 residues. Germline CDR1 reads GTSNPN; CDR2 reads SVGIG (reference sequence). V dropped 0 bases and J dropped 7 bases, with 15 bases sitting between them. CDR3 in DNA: TGTGCCTGGAGTGTACTAGGACGGCCAACTGGCTACACCTTC. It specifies CAWSVLGRPTGYTF.

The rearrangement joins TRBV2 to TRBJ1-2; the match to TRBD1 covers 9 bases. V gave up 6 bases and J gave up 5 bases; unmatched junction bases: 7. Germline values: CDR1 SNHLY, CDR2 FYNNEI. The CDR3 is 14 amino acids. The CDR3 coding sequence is TGTGCCAGCAGGCCGGGACAGGGTTCTTATGGCTACACCTTC. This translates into CASRPGQGSYGYTF. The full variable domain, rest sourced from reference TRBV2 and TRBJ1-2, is EPEVTQTPSHQVTQMGQEVILRCVPISNHLYFYWYRQILGQKVEFLVSFYNNEISEKSEIFDDQFSVERPDGSNFTLKIRSTKLEDSAMYFCASRPGQGSYGYTFGSGTRLTVV.

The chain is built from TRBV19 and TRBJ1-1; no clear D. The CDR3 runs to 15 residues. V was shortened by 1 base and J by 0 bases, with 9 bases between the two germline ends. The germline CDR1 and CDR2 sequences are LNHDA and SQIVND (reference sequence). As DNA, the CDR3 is TGTGCCAGTAGTATAGTCCCAGTTATGAACACTGAAGCTTTCTTT. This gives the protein CASSIVPVMNTEAFF.

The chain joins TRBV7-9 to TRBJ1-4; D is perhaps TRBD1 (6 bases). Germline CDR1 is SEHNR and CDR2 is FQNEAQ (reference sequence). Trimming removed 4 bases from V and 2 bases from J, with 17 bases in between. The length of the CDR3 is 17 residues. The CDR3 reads CASSWRAGVDTNEKLFF. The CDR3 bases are TGTGCCAGCAGCTGGCGGGCAGGGGTGGATACTAATGAAAAACTGTTTTTT. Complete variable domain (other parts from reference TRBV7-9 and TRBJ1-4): DTGVSQNPRHKITKRGQNVTFRCDPISEHNRLYWYRQTLGQGPEFLTYFQNEAQLEKSRLLSDRFSAERPKGSFSTLEIQRTEQGDSAMYLCASSWRAGVDTNEKLFFGSGTQLSVL.

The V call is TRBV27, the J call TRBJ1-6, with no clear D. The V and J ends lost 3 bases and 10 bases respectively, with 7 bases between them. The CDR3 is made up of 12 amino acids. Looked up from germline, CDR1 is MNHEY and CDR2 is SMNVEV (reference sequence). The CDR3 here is CASSFRGSPLHF. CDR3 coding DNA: TGTGCCAGCAGTTTTCGGGGATCACCCCTCCACTTT.

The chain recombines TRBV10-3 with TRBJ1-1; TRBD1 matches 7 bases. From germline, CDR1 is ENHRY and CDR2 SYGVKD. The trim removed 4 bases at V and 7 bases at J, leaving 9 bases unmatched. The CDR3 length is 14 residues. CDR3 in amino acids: CAISGLGTVIEAFF. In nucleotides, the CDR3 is TGTGCCATCAGTGGCCTTGGGACAGTCATTGAAGCTTTCTTT.

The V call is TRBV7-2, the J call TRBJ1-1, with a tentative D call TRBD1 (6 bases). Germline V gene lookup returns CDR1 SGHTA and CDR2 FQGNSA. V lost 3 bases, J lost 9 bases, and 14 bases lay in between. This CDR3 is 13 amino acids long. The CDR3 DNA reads TGTGCCAGCAGCTTTGGGGGCGGGGGCCAAGCTTTCTTT. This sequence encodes CASSFGGGGQAFF.

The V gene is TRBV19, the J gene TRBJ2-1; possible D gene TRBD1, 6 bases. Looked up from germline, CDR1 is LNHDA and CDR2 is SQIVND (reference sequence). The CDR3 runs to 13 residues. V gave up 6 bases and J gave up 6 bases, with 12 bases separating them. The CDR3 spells CASSTGSRNEQFF. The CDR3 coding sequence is TGTGCCAGTAGCACAGGGTCGCGCAATGAGCAGTTCTTC.

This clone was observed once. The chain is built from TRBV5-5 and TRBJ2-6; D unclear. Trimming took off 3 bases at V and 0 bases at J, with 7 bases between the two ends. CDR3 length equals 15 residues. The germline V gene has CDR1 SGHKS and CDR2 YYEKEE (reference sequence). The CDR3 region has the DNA TGTGCCAGCAGCTCAGGTTTCTCTGGGGCCAACGTCCTGACTTTC. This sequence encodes CASSSGFSGANVLTF.

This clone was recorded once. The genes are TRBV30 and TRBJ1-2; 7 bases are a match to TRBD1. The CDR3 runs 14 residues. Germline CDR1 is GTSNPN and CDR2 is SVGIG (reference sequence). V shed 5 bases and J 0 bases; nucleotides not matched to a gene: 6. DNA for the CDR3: TGTGCCTGGGGCGATACAGGGGCTAACTATGGCTACACCTTC. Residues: CAWGDTGANYGYTF. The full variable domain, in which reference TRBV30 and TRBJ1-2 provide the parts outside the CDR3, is SQTIHQWPATLVQPVGSPLSLECTVEGTSNPNLYWYRQAAGRGLQLLFYSVGIGQISSEVPQNLSASRPQDRQFILSSKKLLLSDSGFYLCAWGDTGANYGYTFGSGTRLTVV.

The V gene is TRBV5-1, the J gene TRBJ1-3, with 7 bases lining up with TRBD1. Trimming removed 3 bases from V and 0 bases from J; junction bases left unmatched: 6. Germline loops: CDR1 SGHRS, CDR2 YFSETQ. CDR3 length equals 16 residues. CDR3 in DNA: TGCGCCAGCAGCTCAGGGACAGACTACTCTGGAAACACCATATATTTT. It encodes CASSSGTDYSGNTIYF.

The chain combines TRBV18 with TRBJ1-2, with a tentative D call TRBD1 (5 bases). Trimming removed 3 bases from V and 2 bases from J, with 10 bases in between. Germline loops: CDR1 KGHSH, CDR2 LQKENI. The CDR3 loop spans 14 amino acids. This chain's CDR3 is CASSPKQANYGYTF. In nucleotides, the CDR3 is TGTGCCAGCTCACCCAAACAGGCCAACTATGGCTACACCTTC.

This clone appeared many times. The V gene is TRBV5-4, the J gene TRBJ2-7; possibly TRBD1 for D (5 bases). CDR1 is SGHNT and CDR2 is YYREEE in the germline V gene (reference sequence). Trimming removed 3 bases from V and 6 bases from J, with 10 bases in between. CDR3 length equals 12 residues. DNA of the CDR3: TGTGCCAGCAGCTCAGGGTTTTCCGAGCAGTACTTC. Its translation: CASSSGFSEQYF.

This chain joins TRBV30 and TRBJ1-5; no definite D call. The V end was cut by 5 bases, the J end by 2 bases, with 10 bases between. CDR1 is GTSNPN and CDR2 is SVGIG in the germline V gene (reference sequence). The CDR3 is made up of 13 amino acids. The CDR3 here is CAWADTGNQPQHF. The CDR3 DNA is TGTGCCTGGGCCGACACGGGCAATCAGCCCCAGCATTTT.

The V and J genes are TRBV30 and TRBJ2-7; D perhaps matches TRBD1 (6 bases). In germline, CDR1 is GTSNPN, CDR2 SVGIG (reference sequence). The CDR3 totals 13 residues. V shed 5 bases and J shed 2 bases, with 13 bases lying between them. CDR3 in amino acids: CAWYRVPTYEQYF. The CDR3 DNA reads TGTGCCTGGTACAGGGTACCCACCTACGAGCAGTACTTC.

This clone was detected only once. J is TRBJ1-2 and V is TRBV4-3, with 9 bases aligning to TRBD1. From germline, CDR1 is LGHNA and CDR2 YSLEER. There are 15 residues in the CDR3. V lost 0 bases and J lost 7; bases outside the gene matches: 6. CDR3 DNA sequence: TGCGCCAGCAGCCAAGACGACAGGGGGGAAGGTGGCTACACCTTC. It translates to CASSQDDRGEGGYTF.

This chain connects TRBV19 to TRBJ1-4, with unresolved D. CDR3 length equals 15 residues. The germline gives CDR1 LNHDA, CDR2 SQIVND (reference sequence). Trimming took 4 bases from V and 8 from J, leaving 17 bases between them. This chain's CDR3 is CASSNTVSGKEKLFF. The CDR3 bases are TGTGCCAGTAGTAATACAGTTTCTGGCAAAGAAAAACTGTTTTTT.

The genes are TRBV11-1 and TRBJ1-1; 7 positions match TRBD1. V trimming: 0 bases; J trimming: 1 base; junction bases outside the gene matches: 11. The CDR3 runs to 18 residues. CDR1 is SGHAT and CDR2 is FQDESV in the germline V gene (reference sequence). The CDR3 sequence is CASSLASDRRMPNTEAFF. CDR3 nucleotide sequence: TGTGCCAGCAGCTTAGCGTCGGACAGGCGAATGCCGAACACTGAAGCTTTCTTT.

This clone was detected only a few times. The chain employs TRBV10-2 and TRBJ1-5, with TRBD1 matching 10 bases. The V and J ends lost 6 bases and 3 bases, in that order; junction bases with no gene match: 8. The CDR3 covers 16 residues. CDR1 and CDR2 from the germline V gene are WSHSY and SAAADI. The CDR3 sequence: CASSEGQGIANQPQHF. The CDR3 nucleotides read TGCGCCAGCAGCGAGGGACAGGGGATTGCCAATCAGCCCCAGCATTTT.

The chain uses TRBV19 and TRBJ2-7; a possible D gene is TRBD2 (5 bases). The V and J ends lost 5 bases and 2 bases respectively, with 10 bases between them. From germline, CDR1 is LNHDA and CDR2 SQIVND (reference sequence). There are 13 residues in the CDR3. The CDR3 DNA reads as TGTGCCAGTAGTGTAACCGGGACCTACGAGCAGTACTTC. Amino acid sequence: CASSVTGTYEQYF.

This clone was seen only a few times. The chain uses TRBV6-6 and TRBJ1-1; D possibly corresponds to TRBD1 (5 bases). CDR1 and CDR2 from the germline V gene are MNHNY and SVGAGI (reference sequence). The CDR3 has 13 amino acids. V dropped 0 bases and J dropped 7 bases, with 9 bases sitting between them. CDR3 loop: CASSYSGAGEAFF. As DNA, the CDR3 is TGTGCCAGCAGTTACTCAGGGGCCGGTGAAGCTTTCTTT.

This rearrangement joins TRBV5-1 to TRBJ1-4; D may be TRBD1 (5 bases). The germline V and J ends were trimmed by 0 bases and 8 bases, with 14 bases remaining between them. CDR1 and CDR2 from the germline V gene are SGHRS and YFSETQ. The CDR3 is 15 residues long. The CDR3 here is CASSLGGREAEKLFF. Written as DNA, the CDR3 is TGCGCCAGCAGCTTGGGAGGCAGGGAAGCCGAAAAACTGTTTTTT. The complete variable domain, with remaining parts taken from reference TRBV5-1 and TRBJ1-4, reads KAGVTQTPRYLIKTRGQQVTLSCSPISGHRSVSWYQQTPGQGLQFLFEYFSETQRNKGNFPGRFSGRQFSNSRSEMNVSTLELGDSALYLCASSLGGREAEKLFFGSGTQLSVL.

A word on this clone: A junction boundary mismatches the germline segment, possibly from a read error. The CDR3 bases are TGTGTCAGCAGCGCTACCGGGACAGCAATCATGAACACTGAAGCTTTCTTT. It codes for CVSSATGTAIMNTEAFF. This chain joins TRBV4-2 and TRBJ1-1; 7 positions agree with TRBD1. Germline values: CDR1 LGHNA, CDR2 YNFKEQ. The CDR3 runs to 17 residues.

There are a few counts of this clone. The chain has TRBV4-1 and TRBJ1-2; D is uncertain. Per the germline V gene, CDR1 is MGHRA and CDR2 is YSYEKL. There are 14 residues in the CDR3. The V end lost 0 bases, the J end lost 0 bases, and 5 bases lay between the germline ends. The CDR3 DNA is TGCGCCAGCAGCCAAGAGGCGGCTAACTATGGCTACACCTTC. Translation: CASSQEAANYGYTF.

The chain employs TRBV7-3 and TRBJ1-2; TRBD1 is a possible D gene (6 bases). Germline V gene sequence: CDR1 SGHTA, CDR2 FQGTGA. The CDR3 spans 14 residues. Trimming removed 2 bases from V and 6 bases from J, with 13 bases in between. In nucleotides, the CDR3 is TGTGCCAGCAGCTTATCCGGGGACACAAATGGCTACACCTTC. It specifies CASSLSGDTNGYTF.